Described below is a single TCR beta chain sequence and its context. Its antigen is still unknown. TCRdb keeps only in-frame clones here, not all; method: immunoSEQ multiplex PCR. The table includes about 160,000 clones, approximately 90% detected once. This record belongs to a study of lymphopenia after photon versus proton radiotherapy. Whole-study findings and limits: Post-nadir diversity loss with photons came from oligoclonal expansion, particularly CD8+ Temra cells. Relative stability marked proton patients; photon patients lost diversity and naive cells.

The CDR3 runs 12 residues. Trimming removed 5 bases from V and 4 bases from J, with 6 bases in between. Per germline, CDR1 KGHSH and CDR2 LQKENI. The sequence was collected from a man aged 45 to 65 with gastric cancer. The chain couples TRBV18 to TRBJ2-1; D not resolved. The sequences come from peripheral blood, collected from a patient treated with photon-based radiotherapy. CDR3 in DNA: TGTGCCAGCTCAGCGGCGTACAATGAGCAGTTCTTC. It encodes CASSAAYNEQFF.